This TCR beta chain was recorded in a study of control samples from healthy donors and cancer patients. TCRdb's table, derived via immunoSEQ multiplex PCR, lists solely in-frame clones and lacks some. The sample yields about 130,000 clones, 85% to 95% seen once. The origin of this receptor is a man aged 55 to 70 with colorectal cancer. Sequenced: PBMCs.

The CDR3 coding sequence is TGTGCCAGCAGTCCTGCTGGAGGCGCCTACGAGCAGTACTTC. Its translation: CASSPAGGAYEQYF. The J gene is TRBJ2-7, the V gene TRBV27; a weak D match, TRBD2 (5 bases). CDR1 and CDR2 from the germline V gene are MNHEY and SMNVEV (reference sequence). V shed 5 bases and J shed 2 bases, with 13 bases lying between them. CDR3 size: 14 residues.